This T cell receptor beta chain was found in a study of T cells after yellow fever vaccination. This clonotype has just a few counts. This CDR3 comprises 15 residues. Germline CDR1 PRHDT, CDR2 FYEKMQ (reference sequence). V dropped 6 bases and J dropped 0 bases, with 12 bases sitting between them. TCRdb called the 5' RACE reads again in MiXCR, with one record for every CDR3 protein. The sample consists of 620,000 or so distinct CDR3 sequences, approximately 13% of them appearing once. The receptor was isolated from a man between 25 and 39 years old who received the YFV17D yellow fever vaccine. Specimen: PBMCs, collected on the day of the yellow fever booster vaccination. The rearrangement links TRBV13 to TRBJ2-1; D may be TRBD2 (5 bases). CDR3 in DNA: TGTGCCAGCAGACTAGGACTGAACTCCTACAATGAGCAGTTCTTC. Translating it yields CASRLGLNSYNEQFF.